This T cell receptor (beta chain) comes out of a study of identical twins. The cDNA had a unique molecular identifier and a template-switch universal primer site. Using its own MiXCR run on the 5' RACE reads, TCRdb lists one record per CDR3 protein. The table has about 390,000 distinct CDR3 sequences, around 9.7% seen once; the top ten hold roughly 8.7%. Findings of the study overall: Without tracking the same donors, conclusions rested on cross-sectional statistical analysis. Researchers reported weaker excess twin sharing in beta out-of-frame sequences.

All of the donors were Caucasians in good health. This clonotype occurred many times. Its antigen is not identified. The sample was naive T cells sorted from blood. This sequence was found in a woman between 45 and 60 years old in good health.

CDR3 residues: CASSLVVLAGAPQFF. The CDR3 DNA reads TGTGCCAGCAGCTTAGTAGTCCTAGCGGGAGCTCCCCAGTTCTTC. The chain carries TRBV7-9 and TRBJ2-1, with 10 bases lining up with TRBD2. The trim removed 1 base at V and 13 bases at J, leaving 10 bases unmatched. The CDR3 runs to 15 residues. Looked up from germline, CDR1 is SEHNR and CDR2 is FQNEAQ (reference sequence).